This is a list of T cell receptor beta chains from one sample in a study of blood T cell repertoires in COVID-19. Assay used: immunoSEQ multiplex PCR; TCRdb lists only in-frame clones, some missing. The table records under 150,000 clones, about 85% of them present only once. The sample comprised peripheral blood. The receptors come from a human donor in a cohort sampled during active COVID-19. Both conserved end residues are part of each CDR3.

V,J,CDR3
TRBV2,TRBJ2-2,CASTRGAPGELFF
TRBV6-4,TRBJ2-3,CASSRTSGGLTDTQYF
TRBV9,TRBJ2-1,CASSVFGLSYNEQFF
TRBV6-1,TRBJ1-2,CASSEAQGNYGYTF
TRBV5-1,TRBJ2-7,CASSSRTSEQYF
TRBV7-2,TRBJ2-6,CASSLQLGGRSGANVLTF
TRBV10-3,TRBJ1-1,CAIRRDRGAYEAFF
TRBV28,TRBJ1-4,CASSLREKLFF
TRBV28,TRBJ2-7,CASSPTGSSYEQYF
TRBV27,TRBJ1-2,CASSRSPNYGYTF
TRBV6-5,TRBJ1-5,CASSYRDRELPQHF
TRBV7-8,TRBJ2-1,CASSHRGSPAEKYNEQFF
TRBV6-6,TRBJ1-1,CASSTAGTGNTEAFF
TRBV12-3/TRBV12-4,TRBJ1-2,CASSFGRGTGYTF
TRBV19,TRBJ2-5,CASSRLGQAEETQYF
TRBV4-2,TRBJ1-2,CASSQDAGGYGYTF
TRBV28,TRBJ1-5,CASRPAENQPQHF
TRBV12-5,TRBJ1-5,CASGPPTENQPQHF
TRBV27,TRBJ2-5,CASSLPEVGSIQETQYF
TRBV6-5,TRBJ1-6,CASSLVIYNSPLHF
TRBV5-1,TRBJ2-7,CASTSEGTVDQYF
TRBV6-4,TRBJ1-1,CASRREPNTEAFF
TRBV9,TRBJ2-3,CASSEGGLAYTDTQYF
TRBV5-1,TRBJ1-5,CASSSGQPNQPQHF
TRBV11-2,TRBJ2-3,CASSLLGGGGGTDTQYF
TRBV15,TRBJ2-2,CATSRRLAGASGELFF
TRBV9,TRBJ2-3,CASSSPRGVTTDTQYF
TRBV18,TRBJ2-5,CASSPRGQETQYF
TRBV2,TRBJ2-7,CASSESRLLRYF
TRBV5-1,TRBJ2-3,CASSLRTAGRKTDTQYF
TRBV6-1,TRBJ1-6,CASSEDRDYNSPLHF
TRBV10-3,TRBJ1-6,CAISADRGRNSPLHF
TRBV6-5,TRBJ2-3,CATRTQTETQYF
TRBV9,TRBJ1-3,CASSVVENTIYF
TRBV25-1,TRBJ1-4,CASSEIDRTEEKLFF
TRBV2,TRBJ1-5,CASKRTGNDQPQHF
TRBV5-1,TRBJ1-6,CASSLTYRGSYNSPLHF
TRBV20-1,TRBJ2-7,CSAIQGYEQYF
TRBV5-1,TRBJ2-7,CASSLTGGDGEQYF
TRBV4-3,TRBJ2-7,CASSQGGPSYEQYF